The 29 T cell receptor beta chains presented below share a single source sample, sequenced in a study of metastatic and nonmetastatic thyroid tumors. TCRdb re-clonotyped the PCR reads through MiXCR. The sample lists tens of thousands of clones, under 20% occurring once. Patients were all untreated before their thyroid surgery. Material for sequencing was blood. The receptors here all came from a female donor with papillary thyroid cancer or a benign thyroid nodule (not recorded which). Some clones in this sample may be carry-over from other donors' samples.

This clone has ten or more counts. The chain employs TRBV15 and TRBJ2-7; D is unclear. V was shortened by 1 base and J by 3 bases, with 16 bases between the two germline ends. Germline V gene data show CDR1 as LNHNV and CDR2 as YYDKDF (reference sequence). The CDR3 contains 16 residues. CDR3 sequence reads: CATSRGGQHNIYEQYF. The CDR3 nucleotides read TGTGCCACCAGCAGAGGTGGGCAGCATAATATCTACGAGCAGTACTTC.

This clone was recorded many times. The chain uses TRBV10-3 and TRBJ1-2; 7 bases fit TRBD1. Germline CDR1 is ENHRY and CDR2 is SYGVKD. This CDR3 region has 13 residues. V gave up 8 bases and J gave up 3 bases; unmatched junction bases: 6. The DNA of the CDR3 is TGTGCCATCGGACCGGGACAGCACTATGGCTACACCTTC. Translating it yields CAIGPGQHYGYTF.

This clone was found many times. The chain links TRBV20-1 to TRBJ1-2; D is possibly TRBD1 (5 bases). Germline CDR1 reads DFQATT; CDR2 reads SNEGSKA (reference sequence). Trimming cost V 6 bases and J 4 bases, with 15 bases left between them. The CDR3 runs to 13 residues. The CDR3 DNA reads TGCAGTGCCAGTCCGGGACGGGGCTATGGCTACACCTTC. Translating gives CSASPGRGYGYTF.

The V call is TRBV19, the J call TRBJ2-1; unclear D gene. V lost 3 bases, J lost 5 bases, and 11 bases lay in between. This CDR3 has 14 residues. CDR1 is LNHDA and CDR2 is SQIVND in the germline V gene (reference sequence). Here the CDR3 DNA reads TGTGCCAGTAGTATCCGAGACGTAGACAATGAGCAGTTCTTC. Its translation: CASSIRDVDNEQFF.

This clone was seen more than once but under ten times. The J gene is TRBJ1-2, the V gene TRBV6-4; 9 bases are shared with TRBD1. Per germline, CDR1 MRHNA and CDR2 SNTAGT. The V segment lost 3 bases and the J segment 4 bases; nucleotides outside the gene matches: 6. The CDR3 extends over 15 amino acids. The CDR3 loop is CASSEGTGCIYGYTF. Written as DNA, the CDR3 is TGTGCCAGCAGTGAAGGGACAGGGTGTATCTATGGCTACACCTTC.

This clone was counted ten times or more. This rearrangement joins TRBV2 to TRBJ2-5; 9 bases are a match to TRBD2. Germline lookup yields CDR1 SNHLY and CDR2 FYNNEI. V gave up 9 bases and J gave up 5 bases; unmatched junction bases: 7. This CDR3 spans 13 amino acids. CDR3 coding DNA: TGTGCCAGTAGGGCGGGGGGGTCGGAGACCCAGTACTTC. Translation: CASRAGGSETQYF.

This clone was detected ten times or more. In DNA form, the CDR3 reads TGTGCCAGCAGGTACTCTGGGGCCAACGTCCTGACTTTC. It encodes CASRYSGANVLTF. The V call is TRBV28, the J call TRBJ2-6; D not resolved. The V end was cut by 6 bases, the J end by 0 bases, with 3 bases between. The germline V gene has CDR1 MDHEN and CDR2 SYDVKM. This CDR3 comprises 13 residues.

This clone came up many times. V gene TRBV9 combines with J gene TRBJ1-6, with 9 nucleotides matching TRBD1. CDR1 is SGDLS and CDR2 is YYNGEE in the germline V gene. The CDR3 sequence is 21 residues long. The V segment lost 0 bases and the J segment 4 bases; nucleotides outside the gene matches: 17. This CDR3 is CASSVEEGGQGPIKYNSPLHF. DNA of the CDR3: TGTGCCAGCAGCGTAGAGGAGGGGGGACAGGGTCCCATTAAATATAATTCACCCCTCCACTTT.

This clone came up a few times. Its ends do not fully match the called genes, so a read error is possible. V usage is TRBV12-3 or TRBV12-4 and J usage is TRBJ1-2; perhaps TRBD1 as D (5 bases). This CDR3 has 14 amino acids. The CDR3 DNA reads as TGTGTCAGCAGCTCCACCGGGACGGCGGTAGGCTACACCTTC. Translated, it gives CVSSSTGTAVGYTF.

This clone was picked up many times. V is TRBV20-1 and J is TRBJ2-1; 13 bases align to TRBD2. Per the germline V gene, CDR1 is DFQATT and CDR2 is SNEGSKA (reference sequence). This CDR3 comprises 17 residues. Unmatched junction bases numbered 8, after V lost 5 bases and J lost 1 base. CDR3 residues: CSARPLAGGLSYNEQFF. CDR3 bases: TGCAGTGCTCGTCCACTAGCGGGAGGGTTGTCCTACAATGAGCAGTTCTTC.

This clone showed up many times. The chain recombines TRBV14 with TRBJ1-1; D call uncertain. The V gene's germline CDR1 is SGHDN and CDR2 FVKESK. CDR3 size: 13 residues. Trimming cost V 3 bases and J 10 bases, with 15 bases left between them. In DNA form, the CDR3 reads TGTGCCAGCAGCCACGGTGGGTTCAGCGGAGCTTTCTTT. Translating gives CASSHGGFSGAFF.

This clone was seen only a few times. The chain carries TRBV28 and TRBJ1-3; possible D gene TRBD1, 5 bases. The CDR3 runs 13 residues. The germline V and J ends were trimmed by 5 bases and 4 bases, with 9 bases remaining between them. The V gene's germline CDR1 is MDHEN and CDR2 SYDVKM. CDR3 sequence (DNA): TGTGCCAGCAGTACGGGACGGGGAAACACCATATATTTT. It encodes CASSTGRGNTIYF.

This clone was recorded many times. The CDR3 region has the DNA TGTGCCAGCAGCGTAGGAGGCAGGGGGACAGATACGCAGTATTTT. Protein product: CASSVGGRGTDTQYF. V gene TRBV9 combines with J gene TRBJ2-3; 7 bases line up with TRBD1. The CDR3 runs to 15 residues. The germline V gene has CDR1 SGDLS and CDR2 YYNGEE. Trimming removed 0 bases from V and 3 bases from J; junction bases left unmatched: 4.

This clone was seen a few times. The rearrangement links TRBV6-2 or TRBV6-3 to TRBJ1-2; 9 bases line up with TRBD1. Germline CDR1 is MNHEY and CDR2 is SVGEGT. V lost 6 bases and J lost 5; bases outside the gene matches: 7. The CDR3 has 14 amino acids. The CDR3 sequence: CASRGQGNKYGYTF. CDR3 sequence (DNA): TGTGCCAGCAGAGGACAGGGGAATAAGTATGGCTACACCTTC.

By sample fraction, this clone is medium-sized. The genes are TRBV6-1 and TRBJ2-1; D remains unclear. The V and J ends lost 3 bases and 6 bases respectively, with 12 bases between them. The CDR3 runs to 14 residues. The V gene's germline CDR1 is MNHNS and CDR2 SASEGT. The CDR3 spells CASSDSGDLNEQFF. In DNA form, the CDR3 reads TGTGCCAGCAGTGACTCCGGCGATCTCAATGAGCAGTTCTTC.

V gene TRBV3-1 combines with J gene TRBJ2-1, with 14 positions matching TRBD2. J gave up 0 bases and V 0 bases, and 7 bases lay outside the gene matches. Germline assignment: CDR1 LGHDT and CDR2 YNNKEL (reference sequence). The CDR3 spans 20 residues. The CDR3 here is CASSQEGPGLAGGSYNEQFF. CDR3 nucleotides: TGTGCCAGCAGCCAAGAGGGCCCCGGACTAGCGGGAGGCTCCTACAATGAGCAGTTCTTC.

This clone has a count of ten or more. The chain recombines TRBV12-3 or TRBV12-4 with TRBJ1-5; no clear D. This CDR3 has 14 amino acids. Trimming removed 5 bases at V and 4 bases at J, with 12 bases between. The chain's CDR3 is CASSPRTVNQPQHF. In DNA, the CDR3 is TGTGCCAGCAGTCCGCGGACGGTGAATCAGCCCCAGCATTTT.

At least ten counts were recorded for this clone. This chain connects TRBV20-1 to TRBJ2-7; 8 bases match TRBD2. The CDR3 spans 13 residues. CDR1 is DFQATT, CDR2 SNEGSKA, per germline (reference sequence). The ends lost 5 bases at V and 5 bases at J; junction bases unmatched: 8. The CDR3 DNA sequence: TGCAGTGCTTCCCCCGGGGGGGAGGACGAGCAGTACTTC. Translating gives CSASPGGEDEQYF.

This clone was counted at least ten times. V gene TRBV18 combines with J gene TRBJ2-3; D possibly uses TRBD1 or TRBD2 (5 bases each). Germline V gene lookup returns CDR1 KGHSH and CDR2 LQKENI. This CDR3 has 13 residues. V was clipped by 3 bases and J by 4 bases, with 8 bases between them. The CDR3 region is CASSPGVADTQYF. DNA of the CDR3: TGTGCCAGCTCACCGGGGGTGGCAGATACGCAGTATTTT.

In its sample, this clone was seen many times. The V gene is TRBV2, the J gene TRBJ1-5, with a tentative D call TRBD1 (5 bases). Germline V gene lookup returns CDR1 SNHLY and CDR2 FYNNEI. The CDR3 is 12 amino acids. Deletions cut 7 bases from V and 5 bases from J, with 9 bases between. CDR3: CASTGWDQPQHF. For the CDR3, the DNA is TGTGCCAGCACAGGGTGGGATCAGCCCCAGCATTTT.

Only a few counts were recorded for this clone. The rearrangement uses TRBV24-1 and TRBJ2-3, with 10 bases that match TRBD2. The germline V gene encodes CDR1 KGHDR and CDR2 SFDVKD. CDR3 length: 16 amino acids. V was pared by 0 bases and J by 2 bases, with 1 base of the junction left unmatched. The CDR3, as DNA: TGTGCCACCAGTGATTTGACTAGCGGGGCCACAGATACGCAGTATTTT. Its protein product is CATSDLTSGATDTQYF.

This clone appeared many times. The chain couples TRBV24-1 to TRBJ2-2, with 7 nucleotides matching TRBD1. The CDR3 loop spans 13 amino acids. V shed 7 bases and J 10 bases; nucleotides not matched to a gene: 8. Per the germline V gene, CDR1 is KGHDR and CDR2 is SFDVKD. This CDR3 reads CATRGTVPQELFF. The CDR3 DNA reads TGTGCCACCAGAGGGACAGTTCCTCAGGAGCTGTTTTTT.

In its sample, this clone was seen many times. This may arise from a read error, as a much more abundant clone is one base away. This same CDR3 is encoded by further DNA sequences in the sample. The chain carries TRBV19 and TRBJ2-2, with 13 bases matching TRBD2. CDR1 is LNHDA, CDR2 SQIVND, per germline (reference sequence). There are 15 residues in the CDR3. The CDR3 is CATKLAGGHTGELFF. The CDR3 bases are TGCGCGACTAAACTAGCGGGAGGGCACACCGGGGAGCTGTTTTTT.

About this clone itself: A junction boundary mismatches the germline segment, possibly from a read error. The V call is TRBV7-9, the J call TRBJ2-2; a weak D match, TRBD2 (5 bases). Germline V gene sequence: CDR1 SEHNR, CDR2 FQNEAQ (reference sequence). The length of the CDR3 is 11 residues. In DNA form, the CDR3 reads TGTGCCAGCGGAAACACCGGGGATCTGTTTTTT. As protein: CASGNTGDLFF.

V is TRBV15 and J is TRBJ2-7; weak D call: TRBD1 (5 bases). The germline V gene has CDR1 LNHNV and CDR2 YYDKDF (reference sequence). CDR3 length: 20 amino acids. V gave up 5 bases and J gave up 2 bases, with 31 bases separating them. CDR3 coding DNA: TGTGCCACCAGCTGGACCGCCTGGTCTTTACGGCCAGGGATGACCTACGAGCAGTACTTC. This codes for CATSWTAWSLRPGMTYEQYF.

This clone was counted at least ten times. V is TRBV5-1 and J is TRBJ2-1; D remains unclear. Germline CDR1 SGHRS, CDR2 YFSETQ. Trimming took 0 bases from V and 6 from J, leaving 4 bases between them. The CDR3 sequence is 12 residues long. The CDR3 here is CASSLAFNEQFF. The CDR3 DNA sequence: TGCGCCAGCAGCTTGGCCTTCAATGAGCAGTTCTTC.

This rearrangement joins TRBV6-1 to TRBJ1-1; 9 bases map to TRBD1. V was clipped by 8 bases and J by 5 bases; unmatched bases: 12. The CDR3 runs 15 residues. Germline assignment: CDR1 MNHNS and CDR2 SASEGT. CDR3 coding DNA: TGTGCCAGCTACCCGGGACAGGGTAAAAGGACTGAAGCTTTCTTT. It specifies CASYPGQGKRTEAFF.

This clone was found many times. The chain couples TRBV13 to TRBJ2-7; possible D gene TRBD2, 5 bases. In germline, CDR1 is PRHDT, CDR2 FYEKMQ (reference sequence). V gave up 0 bases and J gave up 3 bases, with 12 bases separating them. The CDR3 runs to 15 residues. The DNA of the CDR3 is TGTGCCAGCAGCTTAGGACTCGGCGGACTCTACGAGCAGTACTTC. Translation gives CASSLGLGGLYEQYF.

A word on this clone: Relative to the germline gene, one junction end is altered; a read error may explain this. The V gene is TRBV28, the J gene TRBJ2-2; 8 positions match TRBD2. This CDR3 has 17 residues. Per germline, CDR1 MDHEN and CDR2 SYDVKM. This CDR3 is CASSFLSGGRGTGELFF. The CDR3 bases are TGTGCCAGCAGTTTTCTATCGGGAGGGCGGGGCACCGGGGAGTTGTTTTTT.